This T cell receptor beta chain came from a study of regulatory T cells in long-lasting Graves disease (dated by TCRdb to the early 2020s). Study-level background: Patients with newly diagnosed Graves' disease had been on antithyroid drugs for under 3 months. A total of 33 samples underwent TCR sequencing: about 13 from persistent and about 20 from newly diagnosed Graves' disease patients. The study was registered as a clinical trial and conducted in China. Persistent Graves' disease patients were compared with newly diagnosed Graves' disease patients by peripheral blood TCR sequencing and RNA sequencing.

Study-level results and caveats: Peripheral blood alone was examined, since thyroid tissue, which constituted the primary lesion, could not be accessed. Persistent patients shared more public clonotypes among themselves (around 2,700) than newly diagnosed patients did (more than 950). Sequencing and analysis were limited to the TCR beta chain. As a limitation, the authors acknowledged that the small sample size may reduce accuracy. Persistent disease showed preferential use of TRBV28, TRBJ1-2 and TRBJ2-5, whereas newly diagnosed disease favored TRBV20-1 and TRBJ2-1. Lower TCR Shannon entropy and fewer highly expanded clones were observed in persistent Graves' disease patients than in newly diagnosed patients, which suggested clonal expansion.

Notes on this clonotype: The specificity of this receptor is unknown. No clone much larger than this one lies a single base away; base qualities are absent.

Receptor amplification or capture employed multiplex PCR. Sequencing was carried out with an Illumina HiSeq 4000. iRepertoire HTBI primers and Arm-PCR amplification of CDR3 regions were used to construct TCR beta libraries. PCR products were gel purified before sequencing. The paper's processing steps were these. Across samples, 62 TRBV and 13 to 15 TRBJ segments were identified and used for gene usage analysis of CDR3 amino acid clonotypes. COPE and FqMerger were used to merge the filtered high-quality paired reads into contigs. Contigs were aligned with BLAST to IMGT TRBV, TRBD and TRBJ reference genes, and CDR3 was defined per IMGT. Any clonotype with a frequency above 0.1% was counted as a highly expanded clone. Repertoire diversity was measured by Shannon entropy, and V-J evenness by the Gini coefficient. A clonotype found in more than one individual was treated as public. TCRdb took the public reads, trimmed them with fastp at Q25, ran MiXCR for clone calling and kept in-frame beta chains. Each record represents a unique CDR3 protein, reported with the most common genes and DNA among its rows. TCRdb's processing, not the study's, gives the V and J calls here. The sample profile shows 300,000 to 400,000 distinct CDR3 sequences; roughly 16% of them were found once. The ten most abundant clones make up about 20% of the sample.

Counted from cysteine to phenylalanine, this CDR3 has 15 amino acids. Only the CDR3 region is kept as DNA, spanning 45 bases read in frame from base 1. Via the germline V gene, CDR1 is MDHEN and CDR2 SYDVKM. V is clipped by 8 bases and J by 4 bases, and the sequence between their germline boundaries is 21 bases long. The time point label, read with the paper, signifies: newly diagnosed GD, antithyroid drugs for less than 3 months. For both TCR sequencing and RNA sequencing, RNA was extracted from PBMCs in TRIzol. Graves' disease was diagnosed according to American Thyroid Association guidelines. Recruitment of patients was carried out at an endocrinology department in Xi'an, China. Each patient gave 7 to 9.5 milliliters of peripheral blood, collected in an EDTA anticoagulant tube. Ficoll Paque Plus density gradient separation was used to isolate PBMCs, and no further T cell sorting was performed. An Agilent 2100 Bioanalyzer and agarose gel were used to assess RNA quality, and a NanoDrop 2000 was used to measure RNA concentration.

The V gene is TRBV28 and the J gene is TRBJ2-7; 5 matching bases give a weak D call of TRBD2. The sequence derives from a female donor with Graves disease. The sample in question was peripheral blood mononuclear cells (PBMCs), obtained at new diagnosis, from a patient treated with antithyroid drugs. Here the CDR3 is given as CASGRPPGFGYEQYF. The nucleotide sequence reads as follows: TGTGCCAGCGGGAGACCTCCCGGATTTGGGTACGAGCAGTACTTC.